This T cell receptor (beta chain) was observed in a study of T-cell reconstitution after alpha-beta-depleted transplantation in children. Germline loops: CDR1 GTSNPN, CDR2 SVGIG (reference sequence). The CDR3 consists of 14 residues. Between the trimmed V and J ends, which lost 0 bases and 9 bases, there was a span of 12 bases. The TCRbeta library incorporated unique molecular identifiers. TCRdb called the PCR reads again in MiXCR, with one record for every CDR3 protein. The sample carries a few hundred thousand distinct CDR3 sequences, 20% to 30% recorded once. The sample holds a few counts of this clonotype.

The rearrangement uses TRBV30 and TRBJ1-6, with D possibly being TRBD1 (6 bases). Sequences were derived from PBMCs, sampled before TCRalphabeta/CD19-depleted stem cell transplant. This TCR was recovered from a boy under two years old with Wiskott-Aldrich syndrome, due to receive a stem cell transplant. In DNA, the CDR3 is TGTGCCTGGAGTGTCGTCAGGGGCGGTTCACCCCTCCACTTT. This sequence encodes CAWSVVRGGSPLHF.